The present TCR beta chain was sequenced within a study of early T cells in non-severe SARS-CoV-2 infection. In its sample, this clonotype was seen many times. One end of the junction is discordant with germline, which a read error may explain. Tagging with unique molecular identifiers was applied to individual cDNA molecules. TCRdb re-called the 5' RACE reads through MiXCR, storing one row per CDR3 protein. Of some 80,000 distinct CDR3 sequences listed, roughly 15% are singletons. The receptor's source is an adult who was a healthcare worker with PCR-confirmed SARS-CoV-2 infection or an uninfected control (not recorded which). The sequenced sample was whole blood.

In nucleotides, the CDR3 is TGCAGCGCTATGACAGGGTTGGAGACTTTCTTT. This codes for CSAMTGLETFF. The rearrangement uses TRBV20-1 and TRBJ1-1; 7 bases line up with TRBD1. Germline V gene sequence: CDR1 DFQATT, CDR2 SNEGSKA (reference sequence). This CDR3 is 11 amino acids long.